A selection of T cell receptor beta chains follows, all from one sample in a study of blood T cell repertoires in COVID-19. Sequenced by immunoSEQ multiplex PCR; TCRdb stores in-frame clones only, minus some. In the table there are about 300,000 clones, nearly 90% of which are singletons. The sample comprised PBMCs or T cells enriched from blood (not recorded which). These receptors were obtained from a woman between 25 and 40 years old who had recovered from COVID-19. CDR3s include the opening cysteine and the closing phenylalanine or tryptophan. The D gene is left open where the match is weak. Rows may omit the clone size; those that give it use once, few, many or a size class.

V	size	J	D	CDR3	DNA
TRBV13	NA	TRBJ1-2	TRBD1	CASSPRTGRGYTF	TGTGCCAGCAGCCCTCGGACAGGACGTGGCTACACCTTC
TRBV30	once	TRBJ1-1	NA	CAWSVGANTEAFF	TGTGCCTGGAGTGTGGGAGCGAACACTGAAGCTTTCTTT
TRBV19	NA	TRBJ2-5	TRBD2	CASSIRRSNSGGGRRETQYF	TGTGCCAGTAGTATCCGTCGAAGCAATAGCGGGGGGGGTCGTCGGGAGACCCAGTACTTC
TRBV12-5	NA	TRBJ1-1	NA	CASGSGMNTEAFF	TGTGCTAGTGGTTCGGGAATGAACACTGAAGCTTTCTTT
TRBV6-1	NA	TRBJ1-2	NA	CASSEREIGYYGYTF	TGTGCCAGCAGTGAAAGGGAGATAGGGTACTATGGCTACACCTTC
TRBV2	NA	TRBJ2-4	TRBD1	CASSELAGGRNIQYF	TGTGCCAGCAGTGAATTGGCAGGGGGCCGAAACATTCAGTACTTC
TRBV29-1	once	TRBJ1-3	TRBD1	CSARDRISGNTIYF	TGCAGCGCCCGGGACAGGATCTCTGGAAACACCATATATTTT
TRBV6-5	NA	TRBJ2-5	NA	CASSYSRGETQYF	TGTGCCAGCAGTTACTCGAGGGGGGAGACCCAGTACTTC
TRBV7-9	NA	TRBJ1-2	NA	CASSFETANYGYTF	TGTGCCAGCAGCTTTGAGACAGCTAACTATGGCTACACCTTC
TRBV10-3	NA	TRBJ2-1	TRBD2	CAISEGLAGGLNEQFF	TGTGCCATCAGTGAGGGACTAGCGGGGGGGCTCAATGAGCAGTTCTTC
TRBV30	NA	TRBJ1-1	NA	CAWRGGTGKYEAFF	TGTGCCTGGAGGGGGGGGACGGGCAAGTATGAAGCTTTCTTT
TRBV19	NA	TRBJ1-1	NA	CASSLRGGTDTEAFF	TGTGCCAGTAGTCTCCGGGGCGGGACGGACACTGAAGCTTTCTTT
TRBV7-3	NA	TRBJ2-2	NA	CASRATGVVGELFF	TGTGCCAGCAGAGCGACGGGGGTGGTAGGGGAGCTGTTTTTT
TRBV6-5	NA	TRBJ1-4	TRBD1	CASKDRMIGEKLFF	TGTGCCAGCAAGGACAGGATGATCGGTGAAAAACTGTTTTTT
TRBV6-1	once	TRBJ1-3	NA	CASSELDRQPGNTIYF	TGTGCCAGCAGTGAGTTGGACAGACAGCCCGGAAACACCATATATTTT
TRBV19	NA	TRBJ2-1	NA	CASSALSSYNEQFF	TGTGCCAGTAGTGCCCTGAGCTCCTACAATGAGCAGTTCTTC
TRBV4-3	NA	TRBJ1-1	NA	CASSQESSTEAFF	TGCGCCAGCAGCCAAGAGAGCTCTACTGAAGCTTTCTTT
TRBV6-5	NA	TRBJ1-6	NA	CASSYPGFGSPLHF	TGTGCCAGCAGTTACCCCGGGTTCGGTTCACCCCTCCACTTT
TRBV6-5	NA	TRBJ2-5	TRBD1	CASSPFGTGGETQYF	TGTGCCAGCAGTCCCTTTGGGACAGGGGGCGAGACCCAGTACTTC
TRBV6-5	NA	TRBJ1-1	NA	CASAEGLNTEAFF	TGTGCCAGCGCAGAGGGCTTGAACACTGAAGCTTTCTTT
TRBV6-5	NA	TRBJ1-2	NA	CASSPAGPNYGYTF	TGTGCCAGCAGCCCAGCGGGGCCAAACTATGGCTACACCTTC
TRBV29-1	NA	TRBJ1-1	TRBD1	CSVERDRSMNTEAFF	TGCAGCGTTGAGCGGGACAGGAGCATGAACACTGAAGCTTTCTTT
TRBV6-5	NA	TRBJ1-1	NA	CASGRMNTEAFF	TGTGCCAGCGGGCGAATGAACACTGAAGCTTTCTTT
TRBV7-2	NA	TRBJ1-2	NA	CASSLAGIRNYGYTF	TGTGCCAGCAGCTTAGCCGGGATCCGTAACTATGGCTACACCTTC
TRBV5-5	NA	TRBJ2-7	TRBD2	CASSLGSSGVREQYF	TGTGCCAGCAGCTTGGGGTCTAGCGGGGTAAGGGAGCAGTACTTC
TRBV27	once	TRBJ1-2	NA	CASRSHREGYTF	TGTGCCAGCAGGTCACACAGGGAAGGCTACACCTTC
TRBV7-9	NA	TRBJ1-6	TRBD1	CASSWVRQGPLPGSPLHF	TGTGCCAGCAGCTGGGTACGACAGGGGCCATTACCGGGTTCACCCCTCCACTTT
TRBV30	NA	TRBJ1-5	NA	CAWSVRRGNQPQHF	TGTGCCTGGAGTGTACGCCGGGGTAACCAGCCCCAGCATTTT
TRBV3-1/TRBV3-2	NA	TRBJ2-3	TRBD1	CASSQEAGGLDTQYF	TGTGCCAGCAGCCAAGAGGCAGGGGGCTTGGATACGCAGTATTTT
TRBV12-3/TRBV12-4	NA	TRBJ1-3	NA	CASSLQGNTIYF	TGTGCCAGCAGTTTACAGGGGAACACCATATATTTT
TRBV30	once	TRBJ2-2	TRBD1	CAWSVRDSNTGELFF	TGTGCCTGGAGTGTGAGGGACAGCAACACCGGGGAGCTGTTTTTT